This TCR beta chain was recovered during a study of T cells after yellow fever vaccination. Study results and limitations: The study re-detected most primary-vaccination clones after the booster (under 97% CD4, approximately 88% CD8). Clonotype sharing between CD4 and CD8 compartments was small. Although the secondary response was weaker, it peaked faster, at day 5 versus 15.

By 5'RACE template switching, TCR cDNA was produced, with a universal primer site and UMIs added in the process. Each CDR3 protein is one row after TCRdb ran MiXCR on the 5' RACE reads. The sample lists about 340,000 distinct CDR3 sequences, approximately 12% occurring once. This clonotype has a handful of counts. Antigen unknown. The length of the CDR3 is 15 residues. Germline CDR1 is DFQATT and CDR2 is SNEGSKA (reference sequence). V shed 3 bases and J shed 1 base, with 15 bases lying between them. The material was CD4+ T cells sorted from PBMCs, obtained 15 days after the yellow fever booster vaccination. The receptor was isolated from a man aged 18 to 29 who received the YFV17D yellow fever vaccine. The chain is built from TRBV20-1 and TRBJ1-1, with a weak D call TRBD1 (5 bases). In nucleotides, the CDR3 is TGCAGTGCTAGTGGGGGGGACTCCGGGAACACTGAAGCTTTCTTT. This codes for CSASGGDSGNTEAFF.